One sample yielded the 9 T cell receptor beta chains listed below, sequenced in a study of blood T cell repertoires in COVID-19. Here immunoSEQ multiplex PCR was the method, and the copy in TCRdb shows in-frame clones only, minus some. Here the sample spans under 200,000 clones, over 80% being singletons. The sequenced material came from peripheral blood. These receptors all stem from a woman aged 60-70 years who had recovered from COVID-19.

The genes are TRBV5-5 and TRBJ1-2, with TRBD1 matching over 8 bases. Trimming cost V 8 bases and J 5 bases; bases outside gene matches: 8. The CDR3 has 13 amino acids. CDR1 and CDR2 (germline): SGHKS, YYEKEE (reference sequence). The CDR3 sequence is CASSGGAGYGYTF. The DNA for the CDR3 is TGTGCCAGTTCAGGGGGCGCGGGTTATGGCTACACCTTC.

The chain has TRBV5-1 and TRBJ2-3; D gene unclear. The CDR3 runs to 13 residues. Germline CDR1 is SGHRS and CDR2 is YFSETQ. V lost 4 bases and J 2 bases, leaving 8 bases between the germline ends. CDR3 coding DNA: TGCGCCAGCAGCCTCAGTCTCACAGATACGCAGTATTTT. This gives the protein CASSLSLTDTQYF.

The chain recombines TRBV9 with TRBJ2-5, with TRBD2 matching 11 bases. In germline, CDR1 is SGDLS, CDR2 YYNGEE. The CDR3 has 15 residues. V shed 2 bases, J shed 3 bases, and the junction held 3 bases outside the gene matches. CDR3 DNA sequence: TGTGCCAGCAGCGTTAGCGGGGGGGCAGAAGAGACCCAGTACTTC. Its protein is CASSVSGGAEETQYF.

This chain connects TRBV5-4 to TRBJ2-7; the D gene is possibly TRBD2 (6 bases). V shed 4 bases and J shed 3 bases, with 17 bases lying between them. The CDR3 length is 15 residues. Germline V gene lookup returns CDR1 SGHNT and CDR2 YYREEE (reference sequence). The chain's CDR3 is CASSIGGSPIYEQYF. Written as DNA, the CDR3 is TGTGCCAGCAGCATTGGGGGGAGTCCAATCTACGAGCAGTACTTC.

J is TRBJ1-1 and V is TRBV19, with a tentative D call TRBD1 (5 bases). CDR1 is LNHDA and CDR2 is SQIVND in the germline V gene (reference sequence). Trimming cost V 8 bases and J 6 bases, with 19 bases left between them. The CDR3 length is 14 residues. CDR3 amino acids: CASSNYVSGAEAFF. In DNA, the CDR3 is TGTGCCAGTTCTAATTATGTTTCGGGGGCTGAAGCTTTCTTT.

The chain carries TRBV9 and TRBJ2-5, with 7 bases aligning to TRBD2. This CDR3 is 15 amino acids long. Germline CDR1 and CDR2: SGDLS and YYNGEE. V was clipped by 3 bases and J by 6 bases; unmatched bases: 11. Here the CDR3 reads CASSAVGLVGQTQYF. The CDR3 DNA reads TGTGCCAGCAGCGCAGTAGGACTAGTGGGACAGACCCAGTACTTC.

J is TRBJ2-1 and V is TRBV3-1 (or the pseudogene TRBV3-2); 12 bases are shared with TRBD2. The trim removed 5 bases at V and 7 bases at J, leaving 6 bases unmatched. The CDR3 loop spans 15 amino acids. Germline CDR1 and CDR2: LGHDT and YNNKEL (reference sequence). The CDR3 protein is CASSAQTSGGNEQFF. The CDR3 DNA reads as TGTGCCAGCAGCGCACAGACTAGCGGGGGTAATGAGCAGTTCTTC.

The rearrangement uses TRBV28 and TRBJ1-2; 9 bases line up with TRBD1. V dropped 6 bases and J dropped 7; count of bases not matched to a gene: 9. The CDR3 loop spans 14 amino acids. CDR1 and CDR2 (germline): MDHEN, SYDVKM. CDR3 loop: CASRRAGQGSGYTF. CDR3 coding DNA: TGTGCCAGCAGACGGGCGGGACAGGGATCTGGCTACACCTTC.

This clone was seen at least ten times. The J gene is TRBJ2-2, the V gene TRBV4-1, with D possibly being TRBD1 (6 bases). The germline V gene has CDR1 MGHRA and CDR2 YSYEKL. The CDR3 has 18 residues. Trimming shortened V by 0 bases and J by 4 bases, and 18 bases separated the two germline ends. For the CDR3, the DNA is TGCGCCAGCAGCCAAGAGGGGGCCAGGGGCGTCCCCACCGGGGAGCTGTTTTTT. It encodes CASSQEGARGVPTGELFF.